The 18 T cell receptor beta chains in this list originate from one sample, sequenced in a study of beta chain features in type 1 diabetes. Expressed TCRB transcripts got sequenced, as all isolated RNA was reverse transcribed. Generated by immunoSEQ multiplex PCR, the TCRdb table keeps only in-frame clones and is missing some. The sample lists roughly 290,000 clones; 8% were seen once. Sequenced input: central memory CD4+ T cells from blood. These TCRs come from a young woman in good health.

DNA for the CDR3: TGTGCCAGCAGCTTAGGAGCGGGGGCCCCCACAGATACGCAGTATTTT. Its translation: CASSLGAGAPTDTQYF. The chain joins TRBV7-9 to TRBJ2-3; TRBD2 matches 8 bases. Germline CDR1 reads SEHNR; CDR2 reads FQNEAQ (reference sequence). V dropped 1 base and J dropped 2; count of bases not matched to a gene: 5. This CDR3 is 16 amino acids long.

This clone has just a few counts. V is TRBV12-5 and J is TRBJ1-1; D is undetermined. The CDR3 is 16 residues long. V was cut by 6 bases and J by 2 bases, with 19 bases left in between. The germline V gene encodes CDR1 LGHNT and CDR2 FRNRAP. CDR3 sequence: CASGTSTGRDNTEAFF. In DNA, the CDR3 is TGTGCTAGTGGCACATCAACCGGACGGGATAACACTGAAGCTTTCTTT. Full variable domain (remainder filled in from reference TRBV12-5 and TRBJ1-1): DARVTQTPRHKVTEMGQEVTMRCQPILGHNTVFWYRQTMMQGLELLAYFRNRAPLDDSGMPKDRFSAEMPDATLATLKIQPSEPRDSAVYFCASGTSTGRDNTEAFFGQGTRLTVV.

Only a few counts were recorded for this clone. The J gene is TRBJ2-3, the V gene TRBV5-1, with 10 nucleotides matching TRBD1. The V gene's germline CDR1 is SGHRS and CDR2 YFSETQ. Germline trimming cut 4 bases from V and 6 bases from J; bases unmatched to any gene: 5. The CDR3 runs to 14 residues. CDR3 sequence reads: CASSTDRGRDTQYF. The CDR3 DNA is TGCGCCAGCAGCACGGACAGGGGGAGGGATACGCAGTATTTT.

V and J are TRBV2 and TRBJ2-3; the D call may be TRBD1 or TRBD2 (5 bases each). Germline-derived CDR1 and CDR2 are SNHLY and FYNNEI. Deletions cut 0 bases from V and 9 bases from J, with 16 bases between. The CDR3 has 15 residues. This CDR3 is CASSEALRGSGTQYF. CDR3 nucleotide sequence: TGTGCCAGCAGTGAAGCGCTTCGGGGCTCCGGGACGCAGTATTTT.

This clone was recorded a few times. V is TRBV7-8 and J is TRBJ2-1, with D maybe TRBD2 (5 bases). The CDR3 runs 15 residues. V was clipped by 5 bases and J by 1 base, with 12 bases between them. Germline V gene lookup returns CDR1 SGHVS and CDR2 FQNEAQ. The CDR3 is CASSPTIPSYNEQFF. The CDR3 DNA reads TGTGCCAGCAGCCCGACTATACCGTCCTACAATGAGCAGTTCTTC.

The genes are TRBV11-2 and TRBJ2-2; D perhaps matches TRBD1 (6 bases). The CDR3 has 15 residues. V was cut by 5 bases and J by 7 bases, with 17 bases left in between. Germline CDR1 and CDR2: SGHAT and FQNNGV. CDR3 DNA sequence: TGTGCCAGCAGCGTCGGGACACCTGGTGTCGGGGAGCTGTTTTTT. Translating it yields CASSVGTPGVGELFF. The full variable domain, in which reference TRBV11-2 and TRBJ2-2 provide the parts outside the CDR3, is EAGVAQSPRYKIIEKRQSVAFWCNPISGHATLYWYQQILGQGPKLLIQFQNNGVVDDSQLPKDRFSAERLKGVDSTLKIQPAKLEDSAVYLCASSVGTPGVGELFFGEGSRLTVL.

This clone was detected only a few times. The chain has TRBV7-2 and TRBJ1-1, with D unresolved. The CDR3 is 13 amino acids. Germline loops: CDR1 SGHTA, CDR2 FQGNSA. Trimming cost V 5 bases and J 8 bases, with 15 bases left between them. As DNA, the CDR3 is TGTGCCAGCAGCGCGACGGTCGACAAAGAAGCTTTCTTT. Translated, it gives CASSATVDKEAFF. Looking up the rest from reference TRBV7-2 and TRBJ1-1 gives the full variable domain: GAGVSQSPSNKVTEKGKDVELRCDPISGHTALYWYRQSLGQGLEFLIYFQGNSAPDKSGLPSDRFSAERTGGSVSTLTIQRTQQEDSAVYLCASSATVDKEAFFGQGTRLTVV.

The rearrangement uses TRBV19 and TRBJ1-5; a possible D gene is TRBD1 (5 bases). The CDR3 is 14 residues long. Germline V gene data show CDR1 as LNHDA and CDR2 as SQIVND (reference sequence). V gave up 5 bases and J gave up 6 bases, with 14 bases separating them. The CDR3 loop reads CASSGQGPLQPQHF. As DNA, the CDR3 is TGTGCCAGTAGTGGCCAGGGACCACTTCAGCCCCAGCATTTT.

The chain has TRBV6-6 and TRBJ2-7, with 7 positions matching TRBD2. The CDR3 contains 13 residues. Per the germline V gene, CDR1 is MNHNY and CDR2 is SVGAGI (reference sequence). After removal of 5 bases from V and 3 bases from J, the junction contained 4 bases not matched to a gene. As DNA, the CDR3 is TGTGCCAGCAGTCTCCTAGCGGACTACGAGCAGTACGTC. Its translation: CASSLLADYEQYV.

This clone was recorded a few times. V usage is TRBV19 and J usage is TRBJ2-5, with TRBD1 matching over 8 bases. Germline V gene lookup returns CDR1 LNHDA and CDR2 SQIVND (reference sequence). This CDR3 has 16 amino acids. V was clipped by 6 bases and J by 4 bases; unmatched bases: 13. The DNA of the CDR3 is TGTGCCAGTAGCAATACTCCCGGGACAGGCTCAGAGACCCAGTACTTC. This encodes CASSNTPGTGSETQYF.

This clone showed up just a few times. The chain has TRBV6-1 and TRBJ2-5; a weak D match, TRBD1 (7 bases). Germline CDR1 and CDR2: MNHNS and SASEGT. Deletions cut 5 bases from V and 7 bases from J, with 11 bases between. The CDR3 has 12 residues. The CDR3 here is CASSQGGATQYF. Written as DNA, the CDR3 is TGTGCCAGCAGTCAGGGGGGCGCGACCCAGTACTTC.

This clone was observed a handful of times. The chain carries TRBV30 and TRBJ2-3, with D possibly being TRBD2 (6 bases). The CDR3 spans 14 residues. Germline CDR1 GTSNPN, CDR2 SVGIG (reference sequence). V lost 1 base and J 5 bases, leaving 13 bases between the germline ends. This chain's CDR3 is CAWSAVRGGDTQYF. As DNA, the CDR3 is TGTGCCTGGAGTGCAGTTAGGGGAGGAGATACGCAGTATTTT.

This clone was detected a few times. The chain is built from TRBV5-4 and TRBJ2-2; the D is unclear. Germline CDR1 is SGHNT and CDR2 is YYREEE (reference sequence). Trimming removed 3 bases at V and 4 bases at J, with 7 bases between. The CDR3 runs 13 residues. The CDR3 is CASSSYSTGELFF. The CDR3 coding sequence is TGTGCCAGCAGCTCCTACAGCACCGGGGAGCTGTTTTTT. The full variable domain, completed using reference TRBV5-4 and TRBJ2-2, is ETGVTQSPTHLIKTRGQQVTLRCSSQSGHNTVSWYQQALGQGPQFIFQYYREEENGRGNFPPRFSGLQFPNYSSELNVNALELDDSALYLCASSSYSTGELFFGEGSRLTVL.

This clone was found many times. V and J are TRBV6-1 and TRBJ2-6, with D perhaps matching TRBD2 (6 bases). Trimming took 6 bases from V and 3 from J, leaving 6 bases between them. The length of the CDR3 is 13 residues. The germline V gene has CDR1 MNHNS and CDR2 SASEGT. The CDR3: CASRGLGANVLTF. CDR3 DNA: TGTGCCAGCAGGGGACTTGGGGCCAACGTCCTGACTTTC.

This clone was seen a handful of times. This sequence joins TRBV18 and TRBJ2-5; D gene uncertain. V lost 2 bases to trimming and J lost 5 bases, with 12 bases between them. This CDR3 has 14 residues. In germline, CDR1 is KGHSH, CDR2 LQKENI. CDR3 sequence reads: CASSPGQIGETQYF. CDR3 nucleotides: TGTGCCAGCTCACCAGGGCAGATTGGTGAGACCCAGTACTTC.

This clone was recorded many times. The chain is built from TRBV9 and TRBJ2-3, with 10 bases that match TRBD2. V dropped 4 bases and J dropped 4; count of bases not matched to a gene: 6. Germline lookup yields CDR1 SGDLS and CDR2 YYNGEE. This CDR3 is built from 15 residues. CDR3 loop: CASSPSGGAADTQYF. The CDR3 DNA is TGTGCCAGCAGCCCAAGCGGGGGGGCCGCAGATACGCAGTATTTT.

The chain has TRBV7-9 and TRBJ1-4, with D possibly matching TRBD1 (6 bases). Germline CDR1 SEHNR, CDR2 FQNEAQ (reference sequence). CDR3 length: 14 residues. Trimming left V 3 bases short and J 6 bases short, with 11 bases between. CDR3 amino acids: CASSLMTGDEKLFF. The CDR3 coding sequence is TGTGCCAGCAGCTTGATGACAGGTGATGAAAAACTGTTTTTT.

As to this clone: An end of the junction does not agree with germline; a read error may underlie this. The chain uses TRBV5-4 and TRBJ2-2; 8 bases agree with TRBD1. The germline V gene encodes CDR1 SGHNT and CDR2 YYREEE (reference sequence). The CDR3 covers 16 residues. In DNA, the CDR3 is TGCGCCAGCAGCCAAGTCCACGACAGGGGAGTCGGGGAGCTGTTTTTT. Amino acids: CASSQVHDRGVGELFF. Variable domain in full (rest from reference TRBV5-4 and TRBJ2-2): ETGVTQSPTHLIKTRGQQVTLRCSSQSGHNTVSWYQQALGQGPQFIFQYYREEENGRGNFPPRFSGLQFPNYSSELNVNALELDDSALYLCASSQVHDRGVGELFFGEGSRLTVL.